The 23 T cell receptor beta chains presented below share a single source sample, sequenced in a study of T cells after yellow fever vaccination (dated 2019 in TCRdb). Receptors were amplified or captured by 5' RACE. Instrument on record: Illumina NovaSeq 6000. TCRdb reworked the public reads: Q25 trimming with fastp, MiXCR clone assembly, productive beta chains retained. Entries that share a CDR3 protein sequence are merged under the most common genes and DNA. The sample records nearly 300,000 distinct CDR3 sequences, around 10% of which are singletons. The top ten hold around 3.4% of the sample. The sample's treatment or condition, from its label and the paper: live attenuated yellow fever vaccine strain. This sample comprised CD4+ T cells sorted from PBMCs, obtained 5 days after the yellow fever booster vaccination. All receptors derive from a man aged 18 to 29 who received the YFV17D yellow fever vaccine.

The chain couples TRBV4-3 to TRBJ2-3; a weak D match, TRBD2 (6 bases). Trimming shortened V by 5 bases and J by 2 bases, and 14 bases separated the two germline ends. Germline CDR1 and CDR2: LGHNA and YSLEER. The CDR3 contains 15 residues. CDR3 DNA: TGCGCCAGCAGCGCCGGGACGGGACTCACAGATACGCAGTATTTT. This translates into CASSAGTGLTDTQYF.

This clonotype was detected only a few times. The rearrangement links TRBV5-1 to TRBJ2-1; D is uncertain. Germline-derived CDR1 and CDR2 are SGHRS and YFSETQ. Trimming pared 0 bases from V and 1 base from J, leaving 8 bases between. This CDR3 has 15 amino acids. CDR3 residues: CASSLAEVSYNEQFF. DNA of the CDR3: TGCGCCAGCAGCTTGGCGGAAGTATCCTACAATGAGCAGTTCTTC. Full variable domain (outside the CDR3, taken from reference TRBV5-1 and TRBJ2-1): KAGVTQTPRYLIKTRGQQVTLSCSPISGHRSVSWYQQTPGQGLQFLFEYFSETQRNKGNFPGRFSGRQFSNSRSEMNVSTLELGDSALYLCASSLAEVSYNEQFFGPGTRLTVL.

The chain joins TRBV23-1 to TRBJ2-7; 10 bases align to TRBD1. TRBV23-1 is placed among ORFs of uncertain function. Trimming removed 4 bases from V and 0 bases from J; junction bases left unmatched: 9. CDR3 length: 17 amino acids. DNA of the CDR3: TGCGCCAGCAGTCCCAGGTCGGACAGGGGGTTCTCCTACGAGCAGTACTTC. Amino acids: CASSPRSDRGFSYEQYF.

This clonotype is a singleton in its sample. The chain carries TRBV6-5 and TRBJ1-3; 8 nucleotides line up with TRBD1. The length of the CDR3 is 13 residues. Germline V gene lookup returns CDR1 MNHEY and CDR2 SVGAGI. V gave up 4 bases and J gave up 7 bases; unmatched junction bases: 3. The CDR3 reads CASSSTGVNTIYF. For the CDR3, the DNA is TGTGCCAGCAGTTCGACAGGGGTGAACACCATATATTTT.

This clonotype was seen a handful of times. This chain connects TRBV12-3 or TRBV12-4 to TRBJ1-4; unclear D gene. The CDR3 covers 16 residues. Trimming took 5 bases from V and 0 from J, leaving 13 bases between them. In nucleotides, the CDR3 is TGTGCCAGCAGTCCGCGGAGATCCGCAACTAATGAAAAACTGTTTTTT. This gives the protein CASSPRRSATNEKLFF.

The V and J genes are TRBV5-1 and TRBJ2-2, with 10 nucleotides matching TRBD2. From germline, CDR1 is SGHRS and CDR2 YFSETQ. The CDR3 is 17 amino acids. Losses at the gene ends were 0 bases for V and 4 bases for J; bases not matched to a gene: 6. The CDR3 protein is CASSLGASGGPTGELFF. In DNA form, the CDR3 reads TGCGCCAGCAGCTTGGGGGCTAGCGGGGGCCCCACCGGGGAGCTGTTTTTT.

The V call is TRBV12-3 or TRBV12-4, the J call TRBJ2-1, with 13 bases that match TRBD2. V dropped 6 bases and J dropped 7; count of bases not matched to a gene: 3. This CDR3 spans 14 amino acids. The CDR3: CASRLAGGLNEQFF. DNA for the CDR3: TGTGCCAGCAGACTAGCGGGGGGGTTAAATGAGCAGTTCTTC.

This chain connects TRBV5-1 to TRBJ2-2, with D perhaps TRBD1 (5 bases). Germline assignment: CDR1 SGHRS and CDR2 YFSETQ. The CDR3 is 14 amino acids. Trimming cost V 5 bases and J 0 bases, with 8 bases left between them. The CDR3 DNA is TGCGCCAGCAGGACAGCCCCGAACACCGGGGAGCTGTTTTTT. It encodes CASRTAPNTGELFF.

The V gene is TRBV20-1, the J gene TRBJ2-4; D gene unclear. The CDR3 sequence is 12 residues long. CDR1 is DFQATT and CDR2 is SNEGSKA in the germline V gene (reference sequence). With 4 bases removed from V and 8 bases from J, the gap between germline ends came to 12 bases. The CDR3 bases are TGCAGTGCTATCCACGGGTCCGACATTCAGTACTTC. Translation gives CSAIHGSDIQYF.

The gene calls are TRBV6-1 and TRBJ2-7; possibly TRBD2 for D (6 bases). Trimming shortened V by 4 bases and J by 6 bases, and 7 bases separated the two germline ends. The CDR3 length is 11 residues. Looked up from germline, CDR1 is MNHNS and CDR2 is SASEGT. The CDR3 sequence is CASSVGGEQYV. CDR3 coding DNA: TGTGCCAGCAGTGTGGGGGGCGAGCAGTACGTC.

This clonotype has more than one count but fewer than ten. The chain links TRBV29-1 to TRBJ1-5, with D possibly matching TRBD1 (6 bases). Per the germline V gene, CDR1 is SQVTM and CDR2 is ANQGSEA. This CDR3 spans 13 amino acids. With 1 base removed from V and 9 bases from J, the gap between germline ends came to 13 bases. Here the CDR3 reads CSVEVGGAGPQHF. The CDR3 DNA follows: TGCAGCGTTGAAGTAGGGGGGGCAGGGCCCCAGCATTTT. Filled out from reference TRBV29-1 and TRBJ1-5, the complete variable domain reads SAVISQKPSRDICQRGTSLTIQCQVDSQVTMMFWYRQQPGQSLTLIATANQGSEATYESGFVIDKFPISRPNLTFSTLTVSNMSPEDSSIYLCSVEVGGAGPQHFGDGTRLSIL.

In its sample, this clonotype was seen many times. This rearrangement joins TRBV6-5 to TRBJ1-3; D is ambiguous. Trimming took 6 bases from V and 0 from J, leaving 6 bases between them. The CDR3 has 13 amino acids. Germline loops: CDR1 MNHEY, CDR2 SVGAGI. In nucleotides, the CDR3 is TGTGCCAGCAGGACACCCTCTGGAAACACCATATATTTT. Amino acids: CASRTPSGNTIYF.

The gene calls are TRBV6-1 and TRBJ1-2, with a possible D match to TRBD1 (6 bases). The germline V gene encodes CDR1 MNHNS and CDR2 SASEGT. Trimming stripped 6 bases from V and 2 bases from J, with 16 bases between. The CDR3 runs 15 residues. CDR3 DNA: TGTGCCAGCAGCAACGAGGCAGGGGTAAACTATGGCTACACCTTC. It specifies CASSNEAGVNYGYTF.

The gene calls are TRBV5-1 and TRBJ2-4, with D possibly TRBD1 on 5 matching bases. Germline values: CDR1 SGHRS, CDR2 YFSETQ. Trimming took off 0 bases at V and 4 bases at J, with 14 bases between the two ends. The CDR3 runs 16 residues. The CDR3 loop is CASSLEGLRGKNIQYF. Here the CDR3 DNA reads TGCGCCAGCAGCTTGGAGGGGCTTAGAGGTAAAAACATTCAGTACTTC.

This rearrangement joins TRBV6-2 or TRBV6-3 to TRBJ2-7; D unclear. Deletions cut 5 bases from V and 3 bases from J, with 14 bases between. CDR1 is MNHEY, CDR2 SVGEGT, per germline. The CDR3 length is 14 residues. CDR3 protein: CASSNSPVFYEQYV. The DNA of the CDR3 is TGTGCCAGCAGTAACAGCCCCGTCTTCTACGAGCAGTACGTC.

This clonotype was recorded a few times. The chain couples TRBV5-1 to TRBJ1-2, with D maybe TRBD1 (5 bases). The CDR3 loop spans 14 amino acids. Germline CDR1 is SGHRS and CDR2 is YFSETQ. V dropped 5 bases and J dropped 0 bases, with 11 bases sitting between them. The CDR3 bases are TGCGCCAGCAGGTTACAGGCCTCTAACTATGGCTACACCTTC. This codes for CASRLQASNYGYTF.

This clonotype was observed at least ten times. The chain recombines TRBV27 with TRBJ2-7, with a tentative D call TRBD2 (5 bases). The CDR3 extends over 14 amino acids. The germline V gene has CDR1 MNHEY and CDR2 SMNVEV (reference sequence). V was pared by 10 bases and J by 0 bases, with 16 bases between. The CDR3 DNA is TGTGCCACCCGGAAAGAGGGCCACTCCTACGAGCAGTACTTC. Protein: CATRKEGHSYEQYF.

This clonotype was recorded many times. This chain joins TRBV12-3 or TRBV12-4 and TRBJ1-2; 8 nucleotides agree with TRBD1. The J segment lost 8 bases and the V segment lost 5 bases, leaving 7 bases of the junction unmatched. The CDR3 spans 13 residues. The CDR3 spells CASSGDRSGGYTF. The CDR3 coding sequence is TGTGCCAGCAGTGGGGACAGGAGCGGCGGCTACACCTTC.

This clonotype came up a few times. This rearrangement joins TRBV6-6 to TRBJ1-2, with 10 bases matching TRBD1. The V and J ends lost 4 bases and 10 bases, in that order; junction bases with no gene match: 6. Germline loops: CDR1 MNHNY, CDR2 SVGAGI (reference sequence). The CDR3 contains 13 residues. CDR3 loop: CASSSPGTGVYTF. CDR3 DNA sequence: TGTGCCAGCAGTTCGCCCGGGACAGGGGTCTACACCTTC.

The rearrangement joins TRBV7-2 to TRBJ2-5, with 8 bases fitting TRBD2. V shed 6 bases and J 5 bases; nucleotides not matched to a gene: 11. CDR1 and CDR2 (germline): SGHTA, FQGNSA. The CDR3 length is 15 residues. CDR3 loop: CASSYTGGAGETQYF. The CDR3 DNA reads TGTGCCAGCAGTTACACCGGGGGGGCCGGTGAGACCCAGTACTTC.

This clonotype was observed many times. The CDR3 sequence is CASSQEPGQDASLHF. The CDR3, as DNA: TGCGCCAGCAGCCAAGAACCGGGACAGGACGCATCCCTCCACTTT. The chain employs TRBV4-3 and TRBJ1-6, with TRBD1 matching over 8 bases. Looked up from germline, CDR1 is LGHNA and CDR2 is YSLEER. CDR3 length equals 15 residues. Trimming at V came to 0 bases and at J to 14 bases, leaving 9 bases not matched to a gene.

V usage is TRBV12-3 or TRBV12-4 and J usage is TRBJ1-2; D not resolved. The CDR3 runs 16 residues. The V gene lost 0 bases and the J gene lost 5 bases, with 16 bases spanning the gap. The DNA of the CDR3 is TGTGCCAGCAGTTTAGCCAGGACCGATTTTTATTATGGCTACACCTTC. As protein: CASSLARTDFYYGYTF.

This clonotype has a count of ten or more. This rearrangement joins TRBV7-9 to TRBJ2-3; D unclear. V gave up 5 bases and J gave up 6 bases, with 9 bases separating them. The V gene's germline CDR1 is SEHNR and CDR2 FQNEAQ (reference sequence). The CDR3 has 12 residues. CDR3 DNA sequence: TGTGCCAGCAGCGAGCGTGGGGATACGCAGTATTTT. This translates into CASSERGDTQYF.